These 27 T cell receptor beta chains were all obtained from the same sample, sequenced in a study of T cell repertoires in cytomegalovirus infection (dated by TCRdb to the late 2010s). The treatment or condition label of this sample denotes: in vitro stimulation with specific CMV peptide epitopes to enrich CMV-specific T cells. Their target antigens are unknown. This sample was sequenced with an Illumina HiSeq 1500. In-frame beta chains were kept once TCRdb had trimmed the public reads at Q25 with fastp and called clones with MiXCR. Every entry covers one CDR3 protein and lists the most common genes and DNA from its rows. Counted in this sample were just over 450,000 distinct CDR3 sequences; 40% to 50% of them appeared once. Clones ranked in the top ten supply roughly two fifths of the sample. Specimen: cultured PBMCs, collected from culture after CMV antigen stimulation. The receptors stem from a human donor in good health (CMV status not recorded). Some clones in this sample may be carry-over from other donors' samples.

This clonotype has just a few counts. The V and J genes are TRBV12-3 or TRBV12-4 and TRBJ1-2; 7 nucleotides align to TRBD1. The CDR3 contains 13 residues. Trimming cost V 2 bases and J 9 bases; bases outside gene matches: 6. The CDR3 region is CASSLQDRSSYTF. CDR3 DNA: TGTGCCAGCAGTTTACAGGACAGGTCTAGCTACACCTTC.

The CDR3 bases are TGCAGTGCTGTTAGCGGGGCCAGCTCCTACAATGAGCAGTTCTTC. Its protein is CSAVSGASSYNEQFF. This sequence joins TRBV20-1 and TRBJ2-1, with 8 bases identical to TRBD2. The CDR3 consists of 15 residues. Germline loops: CDR1 DFQATT, CDR2 SNEGSKA (reference sequence). With 5 bases clipped from V and 0 bases from J, the junction kept 6 bases outside the gene matches.

The chain combines TRBV5-4 with TRBJ2-1; 7 bases are a match to TRBD2. Germline V CDR1 and CDR2: SGHNT, YYREEE (reference sequence). The CDR3 totals 11 residues. The CDR3 DNA follows: TGTGTCACCGCGGGAGCCAATGAGCAGTTCTTC. It specifies CVTAGANEQFF.

The rearrangement links TRBV7-2 to TRBJ2-1; 7 nucleotides line up with TRBD2. With V trimmed by 2 bases and J by 4 bases, 8 bases remained unmatched. The CDR3 has 16 amino acids. Germline CDR1 is SGHTA and CDR2 is FQGNSA. The CDR3 loop is CASSLNGGTIYNEQFF. CDR3 nucleotides: TGTGCCAGCAGCTTAAACGGGGGGACGATTTACAATGAGCAGTTCTTC.

This clonotype was detected only a few times. The V call is TRBV11-2, the J call TRBJ2-3, with D perhaps TRBD2 (6 bases). The germline CDR1 and CDR2 sequences are SGHAT and FQNNGV. Trimming took off 4 bases at V and 5 bases at J, with 13 bases between the two ends. The CDR3 contains 14 residues. In DNA form, the CDR3 reads TGTGCCAGCAGCTACAGGAGGGCTGGAGATACGCAGTATTTT. It yields the protein CASSYRRAGDTQYF. The full variable domain, rest sourced from reference TRBV11-2 and TRBJ2-3, is EAGVAQSPRYKIIEKRQSVAFWCNPISGHATLYWYQQILGQGPKLLIQFQNNGVVDDSQLPKDRFSAERLKGVDSTLKIQPAKLEDSAVYLCASSYRRAGDTQYFGPGTRLTVL.

The chain links TRBV7-2 to TRBJ2-3; possibly TRBD1 for D (6 bases). Trimming removed 3 bases at V and 4 bases at J, with 20 bases between. Germline V gives CDR1 SGHTA, CDR2 FQGNSA. This CDR3 spans 17 amino acids. The CDR3 DNA is TGTGCCAGCAGCTTCTCCCGACAGGTCGTTTTAGCAGATACGCAGTATTTT. It translates to CASSFSRQVVLADTQYF.

In its sample, this clonotype was seen once. The J gene is TRBJ2-5, the V gene TRBV19; possible D gene TRBD1, 5 bases. The CDR3 runs to 15 residues. The V gene lost 4 bases and the J gene lost 3 bases, with 15 bases spanning the gap. Germline lookup yields CDR1 LNHDA and CDR2 SQIVND (reference sequence). CDR3 bases: TGTGCCAGTAGTAACCGACAGAACGGAGAAGAGACCCAGTACTTC. Amino acids: CASSNRQNGEETQYF.

This clonotype was counted a single time. This chain uses TRBV28 with TRBJ1-4; D might be TRBD1 (6 bases). This CDR3 comprises 13 residues. V dropped 11 bases and J dropped 8 bases, with 18 bases sitting between them. Germline CDR1 and CDR2: MDHEN and SYDVKM. CDR3 amino acids: CAGNRAGGEKLFF. The CDR3 DNA is TGTGCCGGGAACAGGGCGGGTGGAGAAAAACTGTTTTTT.

The chain employs TRBV5-1 and TRBJ2-1; 9 bases align to TRBD2. Per the germline V gene, CDR1 is SGHRS and CDR2 is YFSETQ. The CDR3 totals 17 residues. V was clipped by 4 bases and J by 9 bases; unmatched bases: 17. As DNA, the CDR3 is TGCGCCAGCAGCCCTGTAGCGGGAGAGGCTCGGGGCACTGAGCAGTTCTTC. Protein product: CASSPVAGEARGTEQFF.

In this sample, this clonotype turned up a few times. The chain uses TRBV7-2 and TRBJ2-2; the D gene is possibly TRBD2 (6 bases). Trimming pared 0 bases from V and 1 base from J, leaving 9 bases between. The CDR3 totals 16 residues. Per germline, CDR1 SGHTA and CDR2 FQGNSA. The CDR3 region is CASSLAGGRNTGELFF. CDR3 in DNA: TGTGCCAGCAGCTTAGCGGGGGGTAGGAACACCGGGGAGCTGTTTTTT. Complete variable domain (other parts from reference TRBV7-2 and TRBJ2-2): GAGVSQSPSNKVTEKGKDVELRCDPISGHTALYWYRQSLGQGLEFLIYFQGNSAPDKSGLPSDRFSAERTGGSVSTLTIQRTQQEDSAVYLCASSLAGGRNTGELFFGEGSRLTVL.

The chain carries TRBV20-1 and TRBJ1-5, with D possibly TRBD1 on 5 matching bases. Germline CDR1 and CDR2: DFQATT and SNEGSKA (reference sequence). CDR3 size: 15 residues. With 5 bases removed from V and 7 bases from J, the gap between germline ends came to 21 bases. The CDR3 DNA reads as TGCAGTGCTCCCACCGGCAGGGCGATACGACAGCCCCAGCATTTT. It encodes CSAPTGRAIRQPQHF.

This clonotype was detected only once. V usage is TRBV2 and J usage is TRBJ1-5; D remains ambiguous. This CDR3 region has 14 residues. V was shortened by 3 bases and J by 4 bases, with 10 bases between the two germline ends. Germline CDR1 SNHLY, CDR2 FYNNEI. The CDR3 nucleotides are TGTGCCAGCAGTGAGTCGGCGGTGAATCAGCCCCAGCATTTT. It specifies CASSESAVNQPQHF.

The chain carries TRBV7-9 and TRBJ1-6; D is ambiguous. Germline CDR1 SEHNR, CDR2 FQNEAQ (reference sequence). The CDR3 consists of 13 residues. V was cut by 2 bases and J by 8 bases, with 7 bases left in between. The CDR3 region is CASSLTRDSPLHF. The CDR3 DNA sequence: TGTGCCAGCAGCTTAACACGAGATTCACCCCTCCACTTT.

The chain carries TRBV20-1 and TRBJ2-7, with D unclear. The V gene lost 5 bases and the J gene lost 4 bases, with 12 bases spanning the gap. CDR1 is DFQATT and CDR2 is SNEGSKA in the germline V gene (reference sequence). The CDR3 has 12 amino acids. DNA of the CDR3: TGCAGTGCTCTTGGACGTGCTTACGAGCAGTACTTC. The encoded protein is CSALGRAYEQYF.

V usage is TRBV6-6 and J usage is TRBJ1-5, with D possibly TRBD1 on 5 matching bases. The V gene's germline CDR1 is MNHNY and CDR2 SVGAGI (reference sequence). This CDR3 has 17 amino acids. V was trimmed by 1 base and J by 4 bases, leaving 17 bases between them. The CDR3 loop is CASSYFLRQSTNQPQHF. DNA of the CDR3: TGTGCCAGCAGTTACTTTCTCCGACAGAGTACTAATCAGCCCCAGCATTTT.

The rearrangement uses TRBV12-5 and TRBJ2-1; no clear D gene. Per germline, CDR1 LGHNT and CDR2 FRNRAP. The CDR3 runs to 13 residues. The V gene lost 3 bases and the J gene lost 8 bases, with 11 bases spanning the gap. This CDR3 is CASGFQLAYEQFF. In DNA, the CDR3 is TGTGCTAGTGGTTTCCAACTCGCCTATGAGCAGTTCTTC.

The rearrangement uses TRBV4-1 and TRBJ2-3, with 16 nucleotides matching TRBD2. The CDR3 has 16 amino acids. Germline CDR1 reads MGHRA; CDR2 reads YSYEKL. Unmatched junction bases numbered 4, after V lost 4 bases and J lost 6 bases. The CDR3 protein is CASSRGTSGGADTQYF. The DNA for the CDR3 is TGCGCCAGCAGCCGAGGGACTAGCGGGGGGGCGGATACGCAGTATTTT.

The CDR3 loop is CAIGAAEHSSTDTQYF. CDR3 in DNA: TGTGCCATCGGAGCAGCCGAACACTCTAGCACAGATACGCAGTATTTT. This chain uses TRBV10-3 with TRBJ2-3; D gene unclear. V lost 8 bases and J lost 0, with 18 bases in between. This CDR3 spans 16 amino acids. Germline CDR1 and CDR2: ENHRY and SYGVKD.

This chain joins TRBV7-2 and TRBJ2-3; tentatively, D is TRBD2 (5 bases). The V gene lost 4 bases and the J gene lost 0 bases, with 14 bases spanning the gap. The germline CDR1 and CDR2 sequences are SGHTA and FQGNSA. The CDR3 runs 16 residues. CDR3 bases: TGTGCCAGCAGCTCAGACTACGGCACTAGCACAGATACGCAGTATTTT. It yields the protein CASSSDYGTSTDTQYF.

DNA for the CDR3: TGTGCCAGCAGTTTAACCACACGGGTTAGCAATCAGCCCCAGCATTTT. Its protein product is CASSLTTRVSNQPQHF. This sequence joins TRBV28 and TRBJ1-5, with D uncertain. Trimming removed 2 bases at V and 0 bases at J, with 11 bases between. The CDR3 is made up of 16 amino acids. Germline CDR1 reads MDHEN; CDR2 reads SYDVKM.

This clonotype occurred many times. V and J are TRBV7-2 and TRBJ2-1; no clear D. The CDR3 has 14 residues. Germline V gene sequence: CDR1 SGHTA, CDR2 FQGNSA. V was shortened by 5 bases and J by 10 bases, with 18 bases between the two germline ends. CDR3 loop: CASSTRPVRGEQFF. In DNA form, the CDR3 reads TGTGCCAGCAGCACCCGACCCGTTCGAGGAGAGCAGTTCTTC.

This clonotype was counted ten times or more. CDR3 loop: CASSSQGRGETQYF. For the CDR3, the DNA is TGTGCCAGCAGCTCACAGGGGAGAGGGGAGACCCAGTACTTC. The J gene is TRBJ2-5, the V gene TRBV7-2; TRBD1 aligns across 7 bases. CDR1 is SGHTA and CDR2 is FQGNSA in the germline V gene. Losses at the gene ends were 4 bases for V and 5 bases for J; bases not matched to a gene: 7. CDR3 length equals 14 residues.

This chain connects TRBV6-5 to TRBJ2-7; D tentatively fits TRBD1 or TRBD2 (5 bases each). Germline V gene lookup returns CDR1 MNHEY and CDR2 SVGAGI. The ends were cut back, 2 bases at V and 4 bases at J, with 21 bases in the middle. The CDR3 is 17 amino acids. CDR3 DNA: TGTGCCAGCAGTTACGCCAGGGCGCGCAGTCGGGATTACGAGCAGTACTTC. It codes for CASSYARARSRDYEQYF.

This clonotype showed up many times. The chain uses TRBV7-2 and TRBJ2-7; D gene unclear. The ends were cut back, 2 bases at V and 7 bases at J, with 9 bases in the middle. Germline V gene lookup returns CDR1 SGHTA and CDR2 FQGNSA. The length of the CDR3 is 12 residues. For the CDR3, the DNA is TGTGCCAGCAGCTTATACTCACGAGAGCAGTACTTC. Translation: CASSLYSREQYF.

V usage is TRBV6-5 and J usage is TRBJ2-1; 8 nucleotides agree with TRBD2. V was clipped by 8 bases and J by 12 bases; unmatched bases: 12. The germline CDR1 and CDR2 sequences are MNHEY and SVGAGI. The CDR3 has 13 residues. The CDR3 sequence is CASSVSERERQFF. The CDR3 DNA sequence: TGTGCCAGCTCGGTTTCTGAGCGGGAGCGGCAGTTCTTC.

J is TRBJ2-4 and V is TRBV20-1; TRBD2 matches 11 bases. This CDR3 spans 12 amino acids. V lost 5 bases, J lost 11 bases, and 5 bases stayed unmatched. Germline-derived CDR1 and CDR2 are DFQATT and SNEGSKA (reference sequence). The DNA of the CDR3 is TGCAGTGCTGATAGCGGGGGGGCCTTTCAGTACTTC. This encodes CSADSGGAFQYF.

The V gene is TRBV7-9, the J gene TRBJ1-1, with D uncertain. V was trimmed by 5 bases and J by 0 bases, leaving 7 bases between them. This CDR3 is 13 amino acids long. Germline V lookup: CDR1 SEHNR, CDR2 FQNEAQ (reference sequence). The CDR3 here is CASSHLLNTEAFF. In DNA form, the CDR3 reads TGTGCCAGCAGCCACCTATTGAACACTGAAGCTTTCTTT.